The rows below give T cell receptor beta chains drawn from one sample of a study of CD8+ T cells in alopecia areata. Using immunoSEQ multiplex PCR, the repertoire was profiled, and TCRdb retains in-frame clones only, with some absent. The sample contains around 140,000 clones, 45% to 60% of which appear only once. The source material was CD8+ T cells sorted from blood, sampled at week 4, from a patient treated with tofacitinib. The receptors come from a human donor with alopecia areata. The CDR3 runs from the conserved cysteine through the conserved F or W. The D gene is left open where the match is weak. Rows give clone size only sometimes, using once, few, many, or a class for an expanded clone.

V gene	clone size	D gene	J gene	CDR3 protein	CDR3 DNA
TRBV11-2	NA	TRBD1	TRBJ2-7	CASSLRDRVDEQYF	TGTGCCAGCAGCCTCCGGGACAGGGTCGACGAGCAGTACTTC
TRBV6-6	NA	NA	TRBJ2-3	CASTPMDGSGPGTQYF	TGTGCCAGCACCCCCATGGATGGTAGCGGCCCGGGTACGCAGTATTTT
TRBV29-1	NA	NA	TRBJ1-1	CSVEVGRGAEWYTEAFF	TGCAGCGTTGAAGTGGGTCGGGGGGCCGAGTGGTACACTGAAGCTTTCTTT
TRBV2	NA	NA	TRBJ1-2	CASDGAYGYTF	TGTGCCAGCGATGGGGCCTATGGCTACACCTTC
TRBV19	few	NA	TRBJ2-5	CASSVDSEETQYF	TGTGCCAGTAGTGTGGACAGCGAAGAGACCCAGTACTTC
TRBV5-1	NA	TRBD1	TRBJ2-7	CASSLVQGSYEQYF	TGCGCCAGCAGCTTGGTACAGGGGTCCTACGAGCAGTACTTC
TRBV9	NA	NA	TRBJ2-7	CASSARARGEQYF	TGTGCCAGCAGCGCCAGAGCTAGAGGCGAGCAGTACTTC
TRBV19	NA	NA	TRBJ1-1	CASSPFGDMNTEAFF	TGTGCCAGTAGCCCATTCGGGGACATGAACACTGAAGCTTTCTTT
TRBV29-1	NA	NA	TRBJ1-2	CSVDPDSALIGGYTF	TGCAGCGTTGACCCGGACAGCGCTTTAATTGGTGGCTACACCTTC
TRBV11-2	NA	TRBD2	TRBJ2-1	CATLRTSGAPYNEQFF	TGTGCCACCCTGCGTACTAGCGGGGCCCCCTACAATGAGCAGTTCTTC
TRBV27	NA	TRBD1	TRBJ2-7	CASSFGQGFYEQYF	TGTGCCAGCAGTTTCGGACAGGGTTTCTACGAGCAGTACTTC
TRBV4-2	NA	NA	TRBJ2-7	CASSPRVQGYEQYF	TGTGCCAGCAGCCCCCGGGTCCAAGGGTACGAGCAGTACTTC
TRBV7-2	once	TRBD2	TRBJ2-5	CASSPIAGGGPETQYF	TGTGCCAGCAGCCCGATAGCGGGGGGGGGACCAGAGACCCAGTACTTC
TRBV7-9	NA	NA	TRBJ2-5	CASSLGLQIQETQYF	TGTGCCAGCAGCTTAGGGCTACAGATTCAAGAGACCCAGTACTTC
TRBV5-1	few	NA	TRBJ1-5	CASSTDINQPQHF	TGCGCCAGCAGCACGGACATCAATCAGCCCCAGCATTTT
TRBV19	few	TRBD1	TRBJ1-5	CASSIRAGQVNQPQHF	TGTGCCAGTAGTATCCGGGCGGGACAGGTCAATCAGCCCCAGCATTTT
TRBV5-6	NA	NA	TRBJ2-3	CASSLYLGGADTQYF	TGTGCCAGCAGCTTGTACCTGGGTGGGGCAGATACGCAGTATTTT
TRBV6-6	NA	NA	TRBJ1-2	CASSYSNTNYGYTF	TGTGCCAGCAGTTACTCGAACACAAACTATGGCTACACCTTC
TRBV5-1	NA	TRBD2	TRBJ2-3	CASSFSGGWDTQYF	TGCGCCAGCAGTTTCAGCGGGGGTTGGGATACGCAGTATTTT
TRBV13	NA	NA	TRBJ2-1	CASSNGTFYNEQFF	TGTGCCAGCAGCAACGGGACATTTTACAATGAGCAGTTCTTC
TRBV30	NA	NA	TRBJ2-7	CAWKGDAWYEQYF	TGTGCATGGAAGGGTGATGCGTGGTACGAGCAGTACTTC
TRBV7-8	few	TRBD2	TRBJ2-5	CASSHGLAGDTETQYF	TGTGCCAGCAGCCATGGACTAGCGGGGGATACGGAGACCCAGTACTTC
TRBV5-4	NA	NA	TRBJ1-6	CASSLRGGGNSPLHF	TGTGCCAGCAGCCTTCGGGGGGGAGGTAATTCACCCCTCCACTTT
TRBV27	NA	TRBD1	TRBJ2-1	CASGTGQGAYEQFF	TGCGCCAGCGGAACGGGACAGGGGGCGTATGAGCAGTTCTTC
TRBV6-5	NA	NA	TRBJ2-1	CASSYWGSSYNEQFF	TGTGCCAGCAGTTACTGGGGGAGCTCCTACAATGAGCAGTTCTTC
TRBV23-1	NA	NA	TRBJ1-1	CASRPGTVTEAFF	TGCGCCAGCAGGCCCGGGACGGTCACTGAAGCTTTCTTT
TRBV7-9	NA	NA	TRBJ2-1	CASSLAGGLREQFF	TGTGCCAGCAGCTTAGCGGGCGGGCTCCGGGAGCAGTTCTTC
TRBV29-1	few	TRBD2	TRBJ2-1	CSVARAGGPYEQFF	TGCAGCGTTGCCAGAGCGGGGGGGCCGTATGAGCAGTTCTTC
TRBV4-1	NA	NA	TRBJ2-7	CASSQEALAREQYF	TGCGCCAGCAGCCAAGAGGCCCTCGCGAGAGAGCAGTACTTC